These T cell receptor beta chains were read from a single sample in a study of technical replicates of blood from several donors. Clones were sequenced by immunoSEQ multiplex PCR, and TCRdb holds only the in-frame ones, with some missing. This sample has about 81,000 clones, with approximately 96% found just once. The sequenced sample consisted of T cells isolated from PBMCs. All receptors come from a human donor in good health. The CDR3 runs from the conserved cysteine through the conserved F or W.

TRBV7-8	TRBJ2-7	CASSLGTGSYEQYF
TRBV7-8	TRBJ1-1	CASSLRAGAEAFF
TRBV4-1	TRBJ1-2	CASSQGYFRTGGYGYTF
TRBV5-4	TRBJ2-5	CASSSRAGQETQYF
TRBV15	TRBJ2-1	CATRRTGFLRVYEQFF
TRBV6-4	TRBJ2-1	CASSDGLAEYNEQFF
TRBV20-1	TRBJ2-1	CSALSGYEQFF
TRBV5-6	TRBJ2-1	CASSWGTPLTSGRSNEQFF
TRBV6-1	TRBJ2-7	CASRKRDSSYEQYF
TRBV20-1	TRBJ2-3	CSAGVTDTQYF
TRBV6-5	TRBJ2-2	CASSPGSNTGELFF
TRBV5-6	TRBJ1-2	CASSIRDRAIYGYTF
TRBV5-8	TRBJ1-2	CASSQDRLYGYTF
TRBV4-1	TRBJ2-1	CASRPIAGLTYNEQFF
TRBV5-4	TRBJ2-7	CASSLAPGGGSYEQYF